This TCR beta chain was identified during a study of T cell repertoires in cytomegalovirus infection. Study-level results: It was HLA-C-restricted CMV-specific TCR beta clonotypes that dominated the response ex vivo.

In regard to this clonotype: Its antigen is not known.

Via MiXCR, TCRdb re-called the reads, giving one row per CDR3 protein. This sample has some 480,000 distinct CDR3 sequences, with 30% to 35% found just once. This material consisted of cultured PBMCs, taken from culture after CMV antigen stimulation. This receptor was taken from a human donor in good health (CMV status not recorded). Some clones in this sample may be carry-over from other donors' samples.

CDR3 nucleotides: TGTGCCAGCAGTGTTACCAGGGGAGATCAGCCCCAGCATTTT. Protein sequence: CASSVTRGDQPQHF. This chain connects TRBV2 to TRBJ1-5, with D perhaps matching TRBD1 (6 bases). The CDR3 contains 14 residues. CDR1 and CDR2 from the germline V gene are SNHLY and FYNNEI. V was cut by 4 bases and J by 5 bases, with 12 bases left in between.